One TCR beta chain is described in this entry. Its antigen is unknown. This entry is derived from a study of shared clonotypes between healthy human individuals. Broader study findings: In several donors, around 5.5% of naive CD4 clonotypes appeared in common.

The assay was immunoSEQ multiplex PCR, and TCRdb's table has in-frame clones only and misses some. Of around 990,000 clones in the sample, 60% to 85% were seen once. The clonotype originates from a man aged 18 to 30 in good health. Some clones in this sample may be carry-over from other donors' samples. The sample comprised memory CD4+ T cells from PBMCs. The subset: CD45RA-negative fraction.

Here the CDR3 DNA reads TGCGCCAGCAGCTTGGTGGGTTTCGACAGGGGGCTTAGGAATGAGCAGTTCTTC. It specifies CASSLVGFDRGLRNEQFF. The chain joins TRBV5-1 to TRBJ2-1, with 10 bases fitting TRBD1. With 0 bases clipped from V and 7 bases from J, the junction kept 13 bases outside the gene matches. The CDR3 length is 18 residues. The germline V gene encodes CDR1 SGHRS and CDR2 YFSETQ.